Detailed here is one T cell receptor beta chain. Its antigen is unknown. Reverse transcribing all isolated RNA meant expressed TCRB transcripts were sequenced. This table comes from immunoSEQ multiplex PCR, and its TCRdb copy is limited to in-frame clones, with some not included. The top ten clones hold 0.044% of a sample with 330,000 or so clones, about 20% of them seen once. This record belongs to a study of beta chain features in type 1 diabetes. Trimming removed 6 bases from V and 1 base from J; junction bases left unmatched: 5. The CDR3 spans 14 residues. Germline V CDR1 and CDR2: ENHRY, SYGVKD. Study-level results: Insertions at VDJ junctions were less frequent in type 1 diabetes patients. These patients also deleted more nucleotides at the same junctions. Over-representation of high TCR-expressing cells was a possible consequence of cDNA sequencing.

The source of this sequence is a woman between 18 and 29 years old in good health. The material sequenced was naive CD4+ T cells from blood. The J gene is TRBJ1-1, the V gene TRBV10-3; 7 nucleotides match TRBD1. CDR3 DNA: TGTGCCATCAGCCCCCGGACAGGGAACACTGAAGCTTTCTTT. Its translation is CAISPRTGNTEAFF.